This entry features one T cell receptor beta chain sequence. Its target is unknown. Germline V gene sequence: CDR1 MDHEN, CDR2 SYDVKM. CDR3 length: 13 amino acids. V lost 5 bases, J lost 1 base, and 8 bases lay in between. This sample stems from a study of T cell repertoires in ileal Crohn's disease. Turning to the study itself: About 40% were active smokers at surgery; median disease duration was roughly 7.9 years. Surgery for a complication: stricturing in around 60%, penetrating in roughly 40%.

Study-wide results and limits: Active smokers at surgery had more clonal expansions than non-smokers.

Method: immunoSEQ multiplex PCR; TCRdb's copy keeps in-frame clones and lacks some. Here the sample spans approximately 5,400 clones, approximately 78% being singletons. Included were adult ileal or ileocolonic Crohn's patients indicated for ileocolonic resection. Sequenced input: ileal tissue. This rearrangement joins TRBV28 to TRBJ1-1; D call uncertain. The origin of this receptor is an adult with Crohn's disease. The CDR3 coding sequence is TGTGCCAGCAGTCTAACAGAGAACACTGAAGCTTTCTTT. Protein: CASSLTENTEAFF.